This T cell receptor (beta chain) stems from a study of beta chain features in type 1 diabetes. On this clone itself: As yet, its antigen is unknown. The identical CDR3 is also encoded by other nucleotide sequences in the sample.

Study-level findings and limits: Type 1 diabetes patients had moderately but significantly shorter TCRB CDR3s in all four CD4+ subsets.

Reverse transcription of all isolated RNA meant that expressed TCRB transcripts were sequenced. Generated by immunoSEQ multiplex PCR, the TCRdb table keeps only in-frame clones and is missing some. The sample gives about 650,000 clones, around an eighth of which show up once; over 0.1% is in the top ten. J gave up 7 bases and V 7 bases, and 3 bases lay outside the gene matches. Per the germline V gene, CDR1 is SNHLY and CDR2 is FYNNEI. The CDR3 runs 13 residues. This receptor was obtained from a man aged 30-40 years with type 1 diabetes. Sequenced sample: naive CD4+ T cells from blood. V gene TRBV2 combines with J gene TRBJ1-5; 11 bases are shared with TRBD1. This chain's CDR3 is CASTGTGGQPQHF. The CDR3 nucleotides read TGTGCCAGCACCGGGACAGGGGGGCAGCCCCAGCATTTT.